This T cell receptor beta chain comes out of a study of T cell responses to AZD1222 COVID-19 vaccine. Study results and limitations: AZD1222 recipients seropositive at baseline numbered only 5 to 7. Spike-specific TCR breadth and depth grew following two AZD1222 doses. Only after the peak T cell response were repertoires sampled.

Sequencing used immunoSEQ multiplex PCR; TCRdb keeps in-frame clones, though not all of them. The sample records approximately 100,000 clones, roughly 90% being singletons. Trimming cost V 8 bases and J 4 bases, with 17 bases left between them. The CDR3 runs 14 residues. CDR1 is SGHNT and CDR2 is YENEEA in the germline V gene. Regarding this clone: What it binds is not known.

The chain links TRBV11-3 to TRBJ2-5; D is uncertain. This clonotype was obtained from an adult in good health. The sequencing here drew on peripheral blood, taken on day 0 of AZD1222 vaccination. CDR3 protein: CASPPAETIETQYF. DNA for the CDR3: TGTGCCAGCCCCCCTGCCGAGACGATAGAGACCCAGTACTTC.